This entry is about one T cell receptor beta chain. Its antigen remains unknown. This entry comes from a study of T cell clones after liver transplantation. About the research overall: Immunosuppression withdrawal was tried within 2 years after liver transplantation in this trial. Without induction therapy, subjects received standard immunosuppression until 12-24 months post-transplant.

The study's findings and limits: Compared with third party-reactive sequences, donor-reactive ones declined more, independent of withdrawal success. The donor-reactive repertoire was only partly measurable in a couple of subjects, lacking donor cells.

TCRdb keeps only in-frame clones here, not all; method: immunoSEQ multiplex PCR. The sample lists 95,000 to 110,000 clones; around four fifths were seen once. Per the germline V gene, CDR1 is LNHDA and CDR2 is SQIVND (reference sequence). V was clipped by 5 bases and J by 7 bases, with 9 bases between them. The CDR3 is 12 residues long. The clonotype comes from a human donor who received a liver transplant. The sample consisted of CD4+ T cells from blood, taken before liver transplant. The chain has TRBV19 and TRBJ2-4, with unresolved D. The CDR3 loop reads CASSHTINIQYF. The CDR3 bases are TGTGCCAGTAGTCACACTATTAACATTCAGTACTTC.